Detailed here is one T cell receptor beta chain. This table comes from immunoSEQ multiplex PCR, and its TCRdb copy is limited to in-frame clones, with some not included. The data contain roughly 100,000 clones, more than 75% of them singletons. This CDR3 has 17 residues. J lost 0 bases, V lost 2 bases, and 7 bases had no gene match. Germline V lookup: CDR1 PRHDT, CDR2 FYEKMQ (reference sequence). This specimen comes from a study of blood T cell repertoires in COVID-19. Study details: The United States, Italy and Spain supplied acute and convalescent COVID-19 samples. The cDNA or gDNA used as material had been derived from T cells, B-cell-depleted T cells, or PBMCs.

The chain employs TRBV13 and TRBJ2-1; TRBD2 aligns across 7 bases. The receptor was derived from a man aged 60 to 69 with active or convalescent COVID-19. The specimen was peripheral blood. The CDR3 spells CASSLKSGASSYNEQFF. Here the CDR3 DNA reads TGTGCCAGCAGCTTAAAAAGCGGGGCCTCCTCCTACAATGAGCAGTTCTTC.